Below are 14 T cell receptor beta chains sequenced from a single sample in a study of Ad26.COV2.S vaccination and SARS-CoV-2 variants. Treatment meaning: approximately 18 received Ad26.COV2.S at low or high dose, single or two shots; roughly five received placebo; per-sample allocation not given. Sampling occurred on day 63 after the first vaccine or placebo injection. Profiling relied on immunoSEQ multiplex PCR, and the TCRdb table lists in-frame clones only, not all of them. The sample lists about 680,000 clones, 89% occurring once. This sample comprised peripheral blood, obtained in a trial of Ad26.COV2.S vaccine versus placebo. Receptors originate from a person between 18 and 59 years old who received the Ad26.COV2.S COVID-19 vaccine or a placebo.

As for this clone: This CDR3 is also generated by other DNA sequences in the sample. The chain recombines TRBV6-1 with TRBJ1-5; possible D gene TRBD1, 5 bases. Trimming stripped 0 bases from V and 2 bases from J, with 8 bases between. This CDR3 is 15 amino acids long. Per germline, CDR1 MNHNS and CDR2 SASEGT. In DNA, the CDR3 is TGTGCCAGCAGTGAAGCAGGGGCGGGCAATCAGCCCCAGCATTTT. This sequence encodes CASSEAGAGNQPQHF.

V gene TRBV5-4 combines with J gene TRBJ2-7, with TRBD2 identical over 7 bases. Trimming removed 0 bases from V and 6 bases from J; junction bases left unmatched: 12. The CDR3 has 16 amino acids. Germline V gene sequence: CDR1 SGHNT, CDR2 YYREEE (reference sequence). CDR3 amino acids: CASSLEAGLVGSEQYF. Here the CDR3 DNA reads TGTGCCAGCAGCTTGGAGGCCGGACTAGTCGGCTCCGAGCAGTACTTC. Based on the CDR3 plus reference TRBV5-4 and TRBJ2-7, the full variable domain is ETGVTQSPTHLIKTRGQQVTLRCSSQSGHNTVSWYQQALGQGPQFIFQYYREEENGRGNFPPRFSGLQFPNYSSELNVNALELDDSALYLCASSLEAGLVGSEQYFGPGTRLTVT.

The V call is TRBV11-2, the J call TRBJ2-2; the D call may be TRBD1 or TRBD2 (5 bases each). Germline-derived CDR1 and CDR2 are SGHAT and FQNNGV. There are 20 residues in the CDR3. Trimming left V 0 bases short and J 3 bases short, with 23 bases between. CDR3 coding DNA: TGTGCCAGCAGCTTAGAGGGGCCTTTGAGTCGGGCGAGGGACACCGGGGAGCTGTTTTTT. It codes for CASSLEGPLSRARDTGELFF.

The rearrangement joins TRBV6-2 or TRBV6-3 to TRBJ1-6; D call uncertain. The CDR3 totals 15 residues. V was shortened by 4 bases and J by 6 bases, with 13 bases between the two germline ends. CDR1 is MNHEY, CDR2 SVGEGT, per germline. In DNA form, the CDR3 reads TGTGCCAGCAGTTCCCCCGGACGGAGTAATTCACCCCTCCACTTT. Residues: CASSSPGRSNSPLHF.

This CDR3 is CASGFEDTQYF. For the CDR3, the DNA is TGTGCTAGTGGTTTCGAAGATACGCAGTATTTT. The chain combines TRBV12-5 with TRBJ2-3, with D hard to call. The CDR3 loop spans 11 amino acids. The ends were cut back, 3 bases at V and 5 bases at J, with 3 bases in the middle. Germline V lookup: CDR1 LGHNT, CDR2 FRNRAP.

Points on this clone: In the same sample, other DNA sequences code for this CDR3. V and J are TRBV24-1 and TRBJ2-5; no definite D call. The CDR3 loop spans 11 amino acids. V lost 3 bases and J lost 5, with 3 bases in between. Per germline, CDR1 KGHDR and CDR2 SFDVKD. The CDR3 here is CATSDLETQYF. CDR3 DNA sequence: TGTGCCACCAGTGATCTGGAGACCCAGTACTTC.

In its sample, this clone was seen once. The chain uses TRBV30 and TRBJ1-2; tentatively, D is TRBD1 (5 bases). Germline V gives CDR1 GTSNPN, CDR2 SVGIG (reference sequence). The V end lost 0 bases, the J end lost 0 bases, and 11 bases lay between the germline ends. CDR3 size: 15 residues. In nucleotides, the CDR3 is TGTGCCTGGAGTGTTGTGAGGGGAGCTAACTATGGCTACACCTTC. Protein: CAWSVVRGANYGYTF.

The V call is TRBV10-3, the J call TRBJ2-3; 12 nucleotides line up with TRBD2. The CDR3 contains 17 residues. V shed 8 bases and J 5 bases; nucleotides not matched to a gene: 14. CDR1 and CDR2 (germline): ENHRY, SYGVKD. Here the CDR3 reads CAIHKGRTSGDVDTQYF. CDR3 sequence (DNA): TGTGCCATCCATAAGGGGCGGACTAGCGGGGATGTAGATACGCAGTATTTT.

The chain employs TRBV7-2 and TRBJ1-1; D gene ambiguous. Trimming shortened V by 7 bases and J by 6 bases, and 21 bases separated the two germline ends. Germline CDR1 and CDR2: SGHTA and FQGNSA. This CDR3 has 15 residues. The CDR3 here is CASKATRFPLPEAFF. The CDR3 bases are TGTGCCAGCAAAGCCACGAGGTTCCCCCTCCCTGAAGCTTTCTTT.

J is TRBJ2-1 and V is TRBV19; tentatively, D is TRBD1 or TRBD2 (6 bases each). The CDR3 runs to 12 residues. V shed 4 bases and J shed 9 bases, with 10 bases lying between them. The V gene's germline CDR1 is LNHDA and CDR2 SQIVND (reference sequence). The CDR3 here is CASSTRGAEQFF. The DNA of the CDR3 is TGTGCCAGTAGTACTAGGGGGGCTGAGCAGTTCTTC.

The chain links TRBV21-1 to TRBJ2-2; TRBD1, the D gene given by the table, was not confirmed from the DNA. TRBV21-1 is a pseudogene locus. The CDR3 is 17 residues long. The CDR3 loop reads CASSNFRDRGNTGELFF. The DNA of the CDR3 is TGTGCCAGCAGCAATTTCCGGGACAGGGGGAACACCGGGGAGCTGTTTTTT.

This rearrangement joins TRBV7-2 to TRBJ1-5, with a possible D match to TRBD1 (5 bases). This CDR3 spans 14 amino acids. Trimming took 5 bases from V and 0 from J, leaving 8 bases between them. Germline V gives CDR1 SGHTA, CDR2 FQGNSA. The CDR3: CASSPDSSNQPQHF. Written as DNA, the CDR3 is TGTGCCAGCAGCCCAGACAGTAGCAATCAGCCCCAGCATTTT. Full variable domain (outside the CDR3, taken from reference TRBV7-2 and TRBJ1-5): GAGVSQSPSNKVTEKGKDVELRCDPISGHTALYWYRQSLGQGLEFLIYFQGNSAPDKSGLPSDRFSAERTGGSVSTLTIQRTQQEDSAVYLCASSPDSSNQPQHFGDGTRLSIL.

CDR3: CASSQGLAGAGEQYF. CDR3 DNA sequence: TGTGCCAGCAGCCAGGGACTAGCGGGAGCGGGGGAGCAGTACTTC. The V call is TRBV13, the J call TRBJ2-7; 14 bases align to TRBD2. Germline values: CDR1 PRHDT, CDR2 FYEKMQ (reference sequence). V lost 5 bases and J lost 7; bases outside the gene matches: 7. The CDR3 sequence is 15 residues long.

The chain employs TRBV6-1 and TRBJ1-1; no clear D. CDR3 size: 13 residues. Germline values: CDR1 MNHNS, CDR2 SASEGT. V dropped 1 base and J dropped 11 bases, with 14 bases sitting between them. The CDR3 coding sequence is TGTGCCAGCAGTGAAGTCTGGTCGGGTATGGCTTTCTTT. Translation: CASSEVWSGMAFF.